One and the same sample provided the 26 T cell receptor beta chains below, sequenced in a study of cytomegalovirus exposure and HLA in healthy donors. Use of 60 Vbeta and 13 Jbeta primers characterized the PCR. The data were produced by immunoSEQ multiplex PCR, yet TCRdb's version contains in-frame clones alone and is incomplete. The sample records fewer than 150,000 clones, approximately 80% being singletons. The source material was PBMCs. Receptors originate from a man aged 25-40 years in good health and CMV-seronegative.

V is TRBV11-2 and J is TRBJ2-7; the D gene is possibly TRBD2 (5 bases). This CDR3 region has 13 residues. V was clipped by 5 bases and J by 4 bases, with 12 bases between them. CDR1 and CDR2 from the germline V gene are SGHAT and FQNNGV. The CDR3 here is CASSPHPGYEQYF. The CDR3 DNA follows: TGTGCCAGCAGCCCCCATCCGGGGTACGAGCAGTACTTC.

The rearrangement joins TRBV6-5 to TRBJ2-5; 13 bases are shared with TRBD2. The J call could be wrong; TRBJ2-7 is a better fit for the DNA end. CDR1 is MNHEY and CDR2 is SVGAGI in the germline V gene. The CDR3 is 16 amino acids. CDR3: CASSYSGTSGNHEQYF. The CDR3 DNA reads TGTGCCAGCAGTTACTCCGGGACTAGCGGGAACCACGAGCAGTACTTC.

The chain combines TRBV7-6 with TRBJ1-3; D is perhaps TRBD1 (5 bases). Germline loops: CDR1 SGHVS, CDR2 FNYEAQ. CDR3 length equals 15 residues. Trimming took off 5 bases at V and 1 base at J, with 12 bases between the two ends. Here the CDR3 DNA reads TGTGCCAGCAGCCCCCGGACATTTTCTGGAAACACCATATATTTT. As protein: CASSPRTFSGNTIYF.

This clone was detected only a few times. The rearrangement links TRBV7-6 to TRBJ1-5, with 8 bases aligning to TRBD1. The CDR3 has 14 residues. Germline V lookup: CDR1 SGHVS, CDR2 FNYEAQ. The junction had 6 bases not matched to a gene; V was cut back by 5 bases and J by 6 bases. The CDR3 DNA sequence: TGTGCCAGCAGCCCTGGACAGGGCGTTCAGCCCCAGCATTTT. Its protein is CASSPGQGVQPQHF.

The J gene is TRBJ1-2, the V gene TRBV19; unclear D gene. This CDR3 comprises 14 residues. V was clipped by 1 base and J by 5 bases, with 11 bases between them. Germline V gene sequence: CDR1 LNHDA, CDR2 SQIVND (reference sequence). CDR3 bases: TGTGCCAGTAGTATAGGAATTTCACAGTATGGCTACACCTTC. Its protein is CASSIGISQYGYTF.

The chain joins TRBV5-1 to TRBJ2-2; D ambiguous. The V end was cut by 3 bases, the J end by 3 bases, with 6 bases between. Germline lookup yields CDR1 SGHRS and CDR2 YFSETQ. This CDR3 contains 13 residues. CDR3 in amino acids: CASSSDYTGELFF. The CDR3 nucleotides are TGCGCCAGCAGCTCCGACTACACCGGGGAGCTGTTTTTT.

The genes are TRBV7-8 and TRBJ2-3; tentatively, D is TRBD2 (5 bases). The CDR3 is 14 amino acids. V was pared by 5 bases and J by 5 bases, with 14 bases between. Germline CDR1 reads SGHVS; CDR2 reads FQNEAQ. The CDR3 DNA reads TGTGCCAGCAGCCCCTGGCGGGTCGGAGATACGCAGTATTTT. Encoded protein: CASSPWRVGDTQYF.

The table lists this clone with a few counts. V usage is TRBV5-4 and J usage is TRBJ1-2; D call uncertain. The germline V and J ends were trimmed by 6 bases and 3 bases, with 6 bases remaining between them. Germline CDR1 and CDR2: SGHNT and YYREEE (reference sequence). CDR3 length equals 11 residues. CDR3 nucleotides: TGTGCCAGCAAACGAGACTATGGCTACACCTTC. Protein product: CASKRDYGYTF.

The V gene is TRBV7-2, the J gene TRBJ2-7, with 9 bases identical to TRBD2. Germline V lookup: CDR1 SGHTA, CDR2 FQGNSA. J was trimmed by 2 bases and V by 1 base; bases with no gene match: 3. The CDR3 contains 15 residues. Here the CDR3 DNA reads TGTGCCAGCAGCTTAGGCGGGGGGGCGCCCTACGAGCAGTACTTC. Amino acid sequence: CASSLGGGAPYEQYF.

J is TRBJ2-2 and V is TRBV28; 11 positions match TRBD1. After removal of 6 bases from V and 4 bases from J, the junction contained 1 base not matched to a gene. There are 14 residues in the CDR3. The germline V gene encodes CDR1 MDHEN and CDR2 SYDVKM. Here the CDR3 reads CASSGTGGTGELFF. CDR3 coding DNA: TGTGCCAGCAGCGGGACAGGGGGCACCGGGGAGCTGTTTTTT. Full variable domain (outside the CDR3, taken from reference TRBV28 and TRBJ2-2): DVKVTQSSRYLVKRTGEKVFLECVQDMDHENMFWYRQDPGLGLRLIYFSYDVKMKEKGDIPEGYSVSREKKERFSLILESASTNQTSMYLCASSGTGGTGELFFGEGSRLTVL.

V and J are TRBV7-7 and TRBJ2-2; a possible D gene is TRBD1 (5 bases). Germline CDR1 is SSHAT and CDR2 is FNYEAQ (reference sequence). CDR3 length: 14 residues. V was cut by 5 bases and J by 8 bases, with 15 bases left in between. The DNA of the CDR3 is TGTGCCAGCAGCCCCGACAGAGCGTCTGGGGAGCTGTTTTTT. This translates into CASSPDRASGELFF. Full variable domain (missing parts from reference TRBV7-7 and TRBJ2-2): GAGVSQSPRYKVTKRGQDVTLRCDPISSHATLYWYQQALGQGPEFLTYFNYEAQPDKSGLPSDRFSAERPEGSISTLTIQRTEQRDSAMYRCASSPDRASGELFFGEGSRLTVL.

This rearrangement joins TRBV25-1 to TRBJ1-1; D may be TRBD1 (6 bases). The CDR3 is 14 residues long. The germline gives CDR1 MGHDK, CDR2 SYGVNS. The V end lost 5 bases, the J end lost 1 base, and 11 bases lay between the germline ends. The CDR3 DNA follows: TGTGCCAGCAGTCACAGGGTCTGGAACACTGAAGCTTTCTTT. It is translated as CASSHRVWNTEAFF. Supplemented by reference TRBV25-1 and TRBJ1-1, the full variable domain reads EADIYQTPRYLVIGTGKKITLECSQTMGHDKMYWYQQDPGMELHLIHYSYGVNSTEKGDLSSESTVSRIRTEHFPLTLESARPSHTSQYLCASSHRVWNTEAFFGQGTRLTVV.

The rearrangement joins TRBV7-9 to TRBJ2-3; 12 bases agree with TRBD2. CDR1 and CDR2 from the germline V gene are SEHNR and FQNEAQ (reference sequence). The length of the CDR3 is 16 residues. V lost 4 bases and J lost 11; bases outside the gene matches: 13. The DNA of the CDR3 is TGTGCCAGCAGCTGGGGACAGCCAAGGACTAGCGGGATGCAGTATTTT. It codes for CASSWGQPRTSGMQYF.

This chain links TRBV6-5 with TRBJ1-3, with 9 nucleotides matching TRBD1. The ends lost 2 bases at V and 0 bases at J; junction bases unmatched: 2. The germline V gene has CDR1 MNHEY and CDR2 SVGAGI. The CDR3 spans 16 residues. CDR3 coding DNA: TGTGCCAGCAGTTACGGGACAGGGAGCTCTGGAAACACCATATATTTT. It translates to CASSYGTGSSGNTIYF.

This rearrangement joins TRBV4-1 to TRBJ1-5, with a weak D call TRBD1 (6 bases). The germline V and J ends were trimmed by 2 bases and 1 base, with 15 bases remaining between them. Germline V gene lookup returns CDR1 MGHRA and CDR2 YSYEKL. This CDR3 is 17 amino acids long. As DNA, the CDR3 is TGCGCCAGCAGCCAACCCCCCCCTCAGGGGAGCAATCAGCCCCAGCATTTT. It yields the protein CASSQPPPQGSNQPQHF.

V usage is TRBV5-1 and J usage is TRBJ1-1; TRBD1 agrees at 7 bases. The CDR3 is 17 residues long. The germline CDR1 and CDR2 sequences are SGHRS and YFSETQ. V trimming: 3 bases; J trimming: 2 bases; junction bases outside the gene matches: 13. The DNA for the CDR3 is TGCGCCAGCAGCTCCTATCGACCGACAGGGATTAACACTGAAGCTTTCTTT. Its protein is CASSSYRPTGINTEAFF.

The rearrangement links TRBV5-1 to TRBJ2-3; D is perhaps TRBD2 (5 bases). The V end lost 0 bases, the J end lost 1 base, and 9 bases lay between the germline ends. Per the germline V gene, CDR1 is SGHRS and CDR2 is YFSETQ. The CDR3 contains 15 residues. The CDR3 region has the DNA TGCGCCAGCAGCTTGGAACTAGTTGGCACAGATACGCAGTATTTT. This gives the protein CASSLELVGTDTQYF.

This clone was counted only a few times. The CDR3 reads CASSQNTEAFF. CDR3 sequence (DNA): TGTGCCAGCAGCCAGAACACTGAAGCTTTCTTT. The V and J genes are TRBV5-5 and TRBJ1-1; no reliable D call. Trimming cost V 4 bases and J 1 base, with 2 bases left between them. CDR3 length equals 11 residues. Germline values: CDR1 SGHKS, CDR2 YYEKEE (reference sequence).

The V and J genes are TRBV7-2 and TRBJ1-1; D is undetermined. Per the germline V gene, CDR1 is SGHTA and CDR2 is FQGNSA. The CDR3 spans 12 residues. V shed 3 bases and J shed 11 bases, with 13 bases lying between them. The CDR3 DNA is TGTGCCAGCAGCTTCCATGGGCCCCGGGCTTTCTTT. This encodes CASSFHGPRAFF.

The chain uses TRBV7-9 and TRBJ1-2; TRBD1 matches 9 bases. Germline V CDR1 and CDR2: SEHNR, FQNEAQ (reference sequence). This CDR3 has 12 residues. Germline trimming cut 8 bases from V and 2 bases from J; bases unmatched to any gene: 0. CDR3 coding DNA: TGTGCCAGCGGGACAGGGAACTATGGCTACACCTTC. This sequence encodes CASGTGNYGYTF.

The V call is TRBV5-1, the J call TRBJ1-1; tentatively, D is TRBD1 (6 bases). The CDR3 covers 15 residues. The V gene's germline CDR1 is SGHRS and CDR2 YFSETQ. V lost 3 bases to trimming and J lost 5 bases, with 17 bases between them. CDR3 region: CASSSQQGGETEAFF. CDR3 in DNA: TGCGCCAGCAGCTCCCAACAGGGAGGGGAGACTGAAGCTTTCTTT.

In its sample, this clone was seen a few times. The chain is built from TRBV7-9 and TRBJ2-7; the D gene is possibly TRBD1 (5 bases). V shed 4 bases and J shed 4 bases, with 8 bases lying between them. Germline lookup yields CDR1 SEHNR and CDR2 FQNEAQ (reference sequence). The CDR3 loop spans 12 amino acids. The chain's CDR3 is CASSSGQYEQYF. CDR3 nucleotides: TGTGCCAGCAGCTCTGGACAATACGAGCAGTACTTC. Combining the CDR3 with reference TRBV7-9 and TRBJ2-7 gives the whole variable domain DTGVSQNPRHKITKRGQNVTFRCDPISEHNRLYWYRQTLGQGPEFLTYFQNEAQLEKSRLLSDRFSAERPKGSFSTLEIQRTEQGDSAMYLCASSSGQYEQYFGPGTRLTVT.

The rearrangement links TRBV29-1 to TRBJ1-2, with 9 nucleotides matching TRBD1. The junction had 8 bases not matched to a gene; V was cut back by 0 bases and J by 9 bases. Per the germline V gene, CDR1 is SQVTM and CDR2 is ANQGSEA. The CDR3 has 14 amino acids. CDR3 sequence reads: CSVEDLATGGSYTF. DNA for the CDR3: TGCAGCGTTGAAGATCTGGCGACAGGGGGAAGCTACACCTTC.

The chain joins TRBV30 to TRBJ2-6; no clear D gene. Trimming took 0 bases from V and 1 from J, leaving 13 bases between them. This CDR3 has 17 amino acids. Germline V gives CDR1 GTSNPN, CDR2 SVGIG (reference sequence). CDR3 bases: TGTGCCTGGAGTGTAGCAGGAAACCCATCTGGGGCCAACGTCCTGACTTTC. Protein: CAWSVAGNPSGANVLTF.

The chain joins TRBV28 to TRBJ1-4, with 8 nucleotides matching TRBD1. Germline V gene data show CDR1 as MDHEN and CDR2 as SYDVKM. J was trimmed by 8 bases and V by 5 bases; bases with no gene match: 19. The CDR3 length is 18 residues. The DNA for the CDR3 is TGTGCCAGCAGTCCCTTTTCAGGGGGCTGGTCCCTAGGGGAAAAACTGTTTTTT. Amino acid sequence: CASSPFSGGWSLGEKLFF.

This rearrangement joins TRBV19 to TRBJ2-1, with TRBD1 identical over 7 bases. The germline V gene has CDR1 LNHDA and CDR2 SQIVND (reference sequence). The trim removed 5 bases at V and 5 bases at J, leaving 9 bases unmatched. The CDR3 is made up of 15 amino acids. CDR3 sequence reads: CASSPTGTANNEQFF. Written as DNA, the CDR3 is TGTGCCAGTAGTCCAACCGGGACAGCTAACAATGAGCAGTTCTTC.